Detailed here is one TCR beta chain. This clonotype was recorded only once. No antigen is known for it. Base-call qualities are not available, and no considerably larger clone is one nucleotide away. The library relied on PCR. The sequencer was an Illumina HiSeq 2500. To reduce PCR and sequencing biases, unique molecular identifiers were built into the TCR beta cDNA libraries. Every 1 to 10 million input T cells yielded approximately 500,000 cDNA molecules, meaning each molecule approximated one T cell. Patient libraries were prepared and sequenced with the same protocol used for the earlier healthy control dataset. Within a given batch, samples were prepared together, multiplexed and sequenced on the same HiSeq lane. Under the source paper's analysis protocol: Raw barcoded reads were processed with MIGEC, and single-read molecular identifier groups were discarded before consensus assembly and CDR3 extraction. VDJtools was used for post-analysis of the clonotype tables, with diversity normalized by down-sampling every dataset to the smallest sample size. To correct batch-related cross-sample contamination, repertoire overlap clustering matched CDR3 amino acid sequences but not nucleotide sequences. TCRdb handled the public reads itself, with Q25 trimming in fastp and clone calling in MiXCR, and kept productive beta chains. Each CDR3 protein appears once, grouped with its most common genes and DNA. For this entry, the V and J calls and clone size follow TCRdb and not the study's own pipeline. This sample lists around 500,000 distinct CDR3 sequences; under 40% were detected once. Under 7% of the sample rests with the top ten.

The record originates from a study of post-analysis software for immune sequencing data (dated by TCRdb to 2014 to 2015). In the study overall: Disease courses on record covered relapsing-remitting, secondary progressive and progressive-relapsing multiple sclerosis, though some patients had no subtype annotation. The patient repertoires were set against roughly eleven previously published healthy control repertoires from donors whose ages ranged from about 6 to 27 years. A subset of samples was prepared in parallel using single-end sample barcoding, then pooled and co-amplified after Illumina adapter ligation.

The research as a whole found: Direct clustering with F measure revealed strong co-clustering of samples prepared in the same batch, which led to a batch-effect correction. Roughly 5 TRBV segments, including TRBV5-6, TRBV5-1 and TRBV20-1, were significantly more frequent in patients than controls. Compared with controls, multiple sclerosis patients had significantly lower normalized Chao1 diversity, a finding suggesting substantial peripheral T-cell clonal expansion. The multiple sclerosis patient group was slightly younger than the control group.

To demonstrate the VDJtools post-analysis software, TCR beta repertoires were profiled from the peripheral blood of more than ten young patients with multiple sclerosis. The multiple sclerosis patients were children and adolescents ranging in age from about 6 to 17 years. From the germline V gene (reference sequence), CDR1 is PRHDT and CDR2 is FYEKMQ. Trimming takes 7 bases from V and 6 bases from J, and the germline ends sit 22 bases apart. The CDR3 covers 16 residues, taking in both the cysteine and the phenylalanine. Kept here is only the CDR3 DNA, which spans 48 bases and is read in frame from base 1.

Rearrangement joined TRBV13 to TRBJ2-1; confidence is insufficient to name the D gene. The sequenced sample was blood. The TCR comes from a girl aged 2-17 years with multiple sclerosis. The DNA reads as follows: TGTGCCAGCACTTCCCTGCCCCCCGCGGCTACCAATGAGCAGTTCTTC. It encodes CASTSLPPAATNEQFF.